The rows below give T cell receptor beta chains drawn from one sample of a study of cytomegalovirus exposure and HLA in healthy donors. Clones were sequenced by immunoSEQ multiplex PCR, and TCRdb holds only the in-frame ones, with some missing. Here the sample spans tens of thousands of clones, about 66% being singletons. Input material: PBMCs. The receptors stem from a man between 35 and 55 years old in good health and CMV-seropositive. CDR3s include the opening cysteine and the closing phenylalanine or tryptophan. The order of the fields is clone size, V gene, CDR3 length, J gene, CDR3 protein. Where a row states a size, it is once, few, many or the class of an expanded clone; other rows omit it.

-	TRBV12-5	12	TRBJ1-1	CASGQRQSEAFF
few	TRBV7-2	15	TRBJ1-3	CASSLWGVGGNTIYF
-	TRBV27	15	TRBJ2-7	CASSLSSNLYYEQYF
-	TRBV5-1	16	TRBJ1-1	CASSPGFRGRNSEAFF
few	TRBV2	15	TRBJ1-5	CASKATGLLNQPQHF
-	TRBV6-1	14	TRBJ2-7	CASSNTGTTYEQYF
few	TRBV7-6	14	TRBJ2-2	CASSWGSEGGELFF
-	TRBV7-3	16	TRBJ1-5	CASSFTESGYDQPQHF
-	TRBV2	14	TRBJ2-2	CASNTGTPTGELFF
-	TRBV15	16	TRBJ2-2	CATSRDGGVRTGELFF
-	TRBV9	18	TRBJ2-3	CASSPGTSGGAGTDTQYF
once	TRBV7-9	12	TRBJ2-5	CASRGGQETQYF
few	TRBV2	13	TRBJ2-7	CASSEYRVEEQYF
-	TRBV15	16	TRBJ1-6	CATSRAPDREGSPLHF
few	TRBV5-4	17	TRBJ2-2	CASSPSPGLANTGELFF
-	TRBV4-2	16	TRBJ2-3	CASSGVVGGLRDTQYF
-	TRBV7-8	15	TRBJ1-6	CASSPPEGLNSPLHF
-	TRBV6-5	13	-	CASSYLTGYEQYF
-	TRBV6-1	15	TRBJ2-6	CASSGPSGGANVLTF
once	TRBV6-4	17	TRBJ2-7	CASSGSRGGGPTYEQYF
few	TRBV11-3	15	TRBJ2-7	CARSQRGRGAYEQYF
once	TRBV2	13	TRBJ2-7	CASSEKGPGEQYF
-	TRBV16	16	TRBJ1-5	CASSQSGRTSNQPQHF
few	TRBV5-1	14	TRBJ1-6	CASSLVSGNSPLHF
-	TRBV9	13	TRBJ2-7	CASSVGSLREQYF
-	TRBV7-8	14	TRBJ1-1	CASSFHRVDTEAFF
-	TRBV10-3	13	TRBJ1-5	CAISADTSGPQHF
-	TRBV21-1	15	TRBJ1-1	CASSTRKGVDTEAFF
-	TRBV4-1	16	TRBJ1-2	CASSQDLHEPNYGYTF
few	TRBV9	15	TRBJ1-4	CASSVEQGAGEKLFF
-	TRBV4-1	14	TRBJ2-1	CASSQETSYDEQFF
-	TRBV7-7	14	TRBJ2-1	CASSLAPGINEQFF
-	TRBV30	13	TRBJ2-5	CAWNRGAGETQYF
-	TRBV5-1	14	TRBJ1-1	CASSPLATPGGAFF
-	TRBV6-5	13	TRBJ1-2	CASIKNRGYGYTF
once	TRBV5-1	15	TRBJ2-2	CASSLRQGSTGELFF
-	TRBV30	14	TRBJ2-7	CAWRKGQGLYEQYF
-	TRBV14	16	TRBJ1-3	CASSATGLSSGNTIYF
-	TRBV5-1	17	TRBJ2-7	CASSVLPQGQGSYEQYF
-	TRBV10-1	16	TRBJ2-3	CASTPGASGDTDTQYF
-	TRBV5-1	18	TRBJ2-6	CASSSGDRGNAGANVLTF
once	TRBV7-2	14	TRBJ2-2	CASSLGAGSGELFF
-	TRBV7-3	14	TRBJ1-1	CASSLGVGNTEAFF
once	TRBV28	13	TRBJ1-5	CASSLQGNQPQHF
few	TRBV7-7	13	TRBJ2-1	CASSLEVGQEQFF
once	TRBV4-1	15	TRBJ1-2	CASSQPDRANYGYTF
-	TRBV7-2	13	TRBJ2-1	CASSLVDADEQFF
-	TRBV6-1	14	TRBJ1-2	CASSGTVTNYGYTF
few	TRBV4-1	12	TRBJ1-2	CASSQDIDGYTF
-	TRBV28	14	TRBJ2-3	CASSRDRGTDTQYF
few	TRBV18	16	TRBJ2-3	CASSDTSGGETDTQYF
-	TRBV4-2	19	TRBJ2-3	CASSQGTSGGLLLTDTQYF
few	TRBV7-2	16	TRBJ2-1	CASSLRPGGGYNEQFF
once	TRBV2	13	TRBJ2-7	CASSRQGTYEQYF
-	TRBV19	11	TRBJ2-7	CASSVTYEQYF
-	TRBV30	16	TRBJ2-3	CAWSDGTGSRWDTQYF
-	TRBV14	14	TRBJ2-1	CASSQVTGGNEQFF